The sequence of this T cell receptor beta chain was determined in a study of vaccination effects on CD4 cells after COVID-19. Study results and limitations: Cross-reactivity with common cold coronaviruses was shown by only 1 of 255 vaccine-induced clones in healthy vaccinees. Small numbers of convalescent patients limited the study. It also lacked early post-infection timepoints.

The V and J ends lost 4 bases and 0 bases, in that order; junction bases with no gene match: 18. This CDR3 has 20 amino acids. Germline V gene lookup returns CDR1 LNHDA and CDR2 SQIVND (reference sequence). The method was immunoSEQ multiplex PCR; TCRdb's version includes in-frame clones alone and lacks a portion of them. Among 84,000 or so clones listed, more than 60% were seen once. Before sequencing, viral peptide pools were used by the ViraFEST assay to expand antigen-specific CD4+ T cells. Following 10 days of culture, CD4+ T cells were isolated. Subjects were given two BNT162b2 or mRNA-1273 vaccine doses. The culture medium for about 2 million PBMC per well included 8.5 to 10 IU/ml IL-2 and 8.5 to 10 ug/ml peptides. A half-medium replacement with IL-2 medium was carried out on days 3 and 7. With regard to this clone: What it binds is not known.

This clonotype was sampled from a human donor who received a COVID-19 vaccine. This rearrangement joins TRBV19 to TRBJ1-5, with 7 nucleotides matching TRBD1. The sample here was CD4+ T cells from PBMCs cultured with HCoV-OC43 spike peptides, taken after COVID-19 vaccination. Indicated subset: HCoV-OC43 spike overlapping peptide pool stimulation. The CDR3 bases are TGTGCCAGTAGTACTGGAGGTGAAGGGGGCCTATTGTATAGCAATCAGCCCCAGCATTTT. This encodes CASSTGGEGGLLYSNQPQHF.